A selection of T cell receptor beta chains follows, all from one sample in a study of blood T cell repertoires in COVID-19. Generated by immunoSEQ multiplex PCR, the TCRdb table keeps only in-frame clones and is missing some. Here the sample spans hundreds of thousands of clones, roughly 85% being singletons. The specimen sequenced was PBMCs or T cells enriched from blood (not recorded which). The receptors were gathered from a middle-aged woman who had recovered from COVID-19. CDR3s include the opening cysteine and the closing phenylalanine or tryptophan. The D gene is left open where the match is weak. Clone size, where shown, is once, few, many, or a class for clones that have expanded.

abundance | j_gene | v_gene | d_gene | CDR3aa | CDR3nt
NA | TRBJ1-1 | TRBV18 | NA | CASSRWEGDTEAFF | TGTGCCAGCTCGCGGTGGGAGGGGGACACTGAAGCTTTCTTT
few | TRBJ1-1 | TRBV2 | TRBD1 | CASRHRQGVINTEAFF | TGTGCCAGCAGACACAGACAGGGTGTTATCAACACTGAAGCTTTCTTT
NA | TRBJ2-7 | TRBV27 | TRBD1 | CATRTGPGSYEQYF | TGTGCCACCAGGACAGGGCCTGGGTCCTACGAGCAGTACTTC
NA | TRBJ1-1 | TRBV18 | NA | CASSPSRDSSEAFF | TGTGCCAGCTCACCAAGTCGCGACAGCAGCGAAGCTTTCTTT
NA | TRBJ2-2 | TRBV9 | NA | CASSRRSDSNTGELFF | TGTGCCAGCAGCAGGCGGTCGGACTCGAACACCGGGGAGCTGTTTTTT
NA | TRBJ1-5 | TRBV2 | TRBD1 | CASATGGYSNQPQHF | TGTGCCAGTGCGACAGGGGGCTATAGCAATCAGCCCCAGCATTTT
NA | TRBJ2-2 | TRBV27 | TRBD2 | CASSLGLAGQTGELFF | TGTGCCAGCAGTTTAGGGCTAGCGGGGCAAACCGGGGAGCTGTTTTTT
NA | TRBJ2-1 | TRBV27 | TRBD2 | CASSLAGPSYNEQFF | TGTGCCAGCAGCCTAGCGGGCCCTTCCTACAATGAGCAGTTCTTC
NA | TRBJ2-1 | TRBV6-4 | TRBD2 | CASSDSGGGPGNEQFF | TGTGCCAGCAGTGACTCTGGGGGAGGGCCGGGTAATGAGCAGTTCTTC
NA | TRBJ1-1 | TRBV28 | NA | CASTPGIGGDTEAFF | TGTGCCAGCACCCCCGGGATCGGAGGTGACACTGAAGCTTTCTTT
NA | TRBJ1-1 | TRBV28 | NA | CASVLPNRAGTEAFF | TGTGCCAGCGTCCTGCCGAACAGGGCGGGCACTGAAGCTTTCTTT
NA | TRBJ2-5 | TRBV4-1 | NA | CASSPLGGRGQETQYF | TGCGCCAGCAGCCCCCTAGGGGGGAGGGGGCAAGAGACCCAGTACTTC
NA | TRBJ1-2 | TRBV4-3 | NA | CASSQDGNYGYTF | TGCGCCAGCAGCCAAGACGGGAACTATGGCTACACCTTC
NA | TRBJ2-7 | TRBV20-1 | TRBD2 | CSASAFGAGEGEQYF | TGCAGTGCTAGTGCCTTTGGGGCGGGAGAGGGTGAGCAGTACTTC
NA | TRBJ2-3 | TRBV2 | NA | CASSHLGTLEPTDTQYF | TGTGCCAGCAGTCACTTGGGGACTCTCGAGCCGACAGATACGCAGTATTTT
NA | TRBJ1-4 | TRBV9 | NA | CASSTARGTPNEKLFF | TGTGCCAGCAGCACCGCCCGTGGCACGCCTAATGAAAAACTGTTTTTT
NA | TRBJ2-1 | TRBV18 | TRBD1 | CASSPLEVAGGYNEQFF | TGTGCCAGCTCACCACTGGAGGTGGCAGGGGGCTACAATGAGCAGTTCTTC
NA | TRBJ1-1 | TRBV7-2 | NA | CASSWGVVNTEAFF | TGTGCCAGCAGCTGGGGGGTAGTCAACACTGAAGCTTTCTTT
NA | TRBJ1-1 | TRBV30 | NA | CAWSVQDASNTEAFF | TGTGCCTGGAGTGTACAGGACGCCTCAAACACTGAAGCTTTCTTT
few | TRBJ2-7 | TRBV7-2 | TRBD1 | CASSIGTGNPYEQYF | TGTGCCAGCAGCATAGGGACAGGGAACCCCTACGAGCAGTACTTC
NA | TRBJ2-7 | TRBV5-4 | TRBD1 | CASSYIDRAPYEQYF | TGTGCCAGCAGCTACATAGACAGGGCCCCCTACGAGCAGTACTTC
NA | TRBJ1-4 | TRBV28 | NA | CASSLQGFNEKLFF | TGTGCCAGCAGTTTACAGGGGTTTAATGAAAAACTGTTTTTT
once | TRBJ1-4 | TRBV27 | NA | CASSLRPGGNEKLFF | TGTGCCAGCAGTTTAAGGCCGGGTGGAAATGAAAAACTGTTTTTT
NA | TRBJ2-1 | TRBV28 | NA | CATGAAYNEQFF | TGTGCCACAGGGGCTGCGTACAATGAGCAGTTCTTC
NA | TRBJ1-2 | TRBV27 | NA | CASSSSGVGGYTF | TGTGCCAGCAGTTCCTCAGGGGTAGGTGGCTACACCTTC
NA | TRBJ2-5 | TRBV19 | TRBD1 | CANSIGTEETQYF | TGTGCCAATAGTATTGGGACAGAAGAGACCCAGTACTTC
NA | TRBJ2-2 | TRBV30 | NA | CAWLFANTGELFF | TGTGCCTGGTTATTCGCGAACACCGGGGAGCTGTTTTTT
once | TRBJ2-2 | TRBV10-3 | TRBD1 | CATRVGQGNTGELFF | TGTGCCACTAGGGTCGGACAGGGAAACACCGGGGAGCTGTTTTTT